What follows are 18 T cell receptor beta chains derived from one specimen sequenced in a study of shared clonotypes between healthy human individuals. Assay: immunoSEQ multiplex PCR; the TCRdb copy retains only in-frame clones and omits some. The sample carries around 1.1 million clones, 60% to 85% recorded once. The sample consisted of memory CD4+ T cells from PBMCs. Subset indicated: CD45RA-negative fraction. The receptors were gathered from a man aged 18 to 30 in good health. Some clones in this sample may be carry-over from other donors' samples.

This clone has just a few counts. J is TRBJ1-1 and V is TRBV19; no definite D call. The length of the CDR3 is 15 residues. Germline CDR1 is LNHDA and CDR2 is SQIVND (reference sequence). V gave up 6 bases and J gave up 5 bases, with 19 bases separating them. The CDR3 region has the DNA TGTGCCAGTAGCATGGGTACACGACTAGGGACTGAAGCTTTCTTT. The encoded protein is CASSMGTRLGTEAFF.

This clone was seen many times. The rearrangement joins TRBV28 to TRBJ1-2; 9 bases map to TRBD1. V lost 7 bases, J lost 3 bases, and 12 bases stayed unmatched. Per germline, CDR1 MDHEN and CDR2 SYDVKM. The CDR3 loop spans 16 amino acids. The CDR3 protein is CASKPGQGSRYYGYTF. The CDR3 DNA reads as TGTGCCAGCAAACCGGGACAGGGATCTCGGTACTATGGCTACACCTTC.

V gene TRBV4-2 combines with J gene TRBJ1-1; D unresolved. V lost 1 base to trimming and J lost 6 bases, with 9 bases between them. The germline gives CDR1 LGHNA, CDR2 YNFKEQ. The length of the CDR3 is 13 residues. In DNA form, the CDR3 reads TGTGCCAGCAGCCAAGGGGGTCGGCCTGAAGCTTTCTTT. Its protein is CASSQGGRPEAFF.

This clone was seen more than once but under ten times. The chain employs TRBV7-2 and TRBJ1-5, with 7 bases fitting TRBD1. Germline lookup yields CDR1 SGHTA and CDR2 FQGNSA. The CDR3 length is 15 residues. Trimming at V came to 5 bases and at J to 1 base, leaving 5 bases not matched to a gene. CDR3 region: CASSLQQGSNQPQHF. The CDR3 bases are TGTGCCAGCAGCCTGCAACAGGGGAGCAATCAGCCCCAGCATTTT.

This clone was recorded at least ten times. The CDR3 sequence is CASSYAGGTIYF. The CDR3 DNA reads as TGTGCCAGCAGTTACGCAGGGGGTACCATATATTTT. This chain connects TRBV6-5 to TRBJ1-3; TRBD1 matches at 7 bases. The CDR3 covers 12 residues. The V segment lost 2 bases and the J segment 10 bases; nucleotides outside the gene matches: 2. Germline CDR1 and CDR2: MNHEY and SVGAGI.

The count of this clone is one. One end of the junction is discordant with germline, which a read error may explain. This chain uses TRBV2 with TRBJ2-7, with 7 nucleotides matching TRBD1. Germline assignment: CDR1 SNHLY and CDR2 FYNNEI. This CDR3 spans 13 amino acids. CDR3 sequence: CATGATTVYEQYF. CDR3 DNA: TGCGCCACAGGGGCTACTACCGTCTACGAGCAGTACTTC.

This clone has a handful of counts. The chain recombines TRBV7-3 with TRBJ1-5; D is possibly TRBD1 (5 bases). The CDR3 has 15 residues. Trimming took 2 bases from V and 6 from J, leaving 14 bases between them. From germline, CDR1 is SGHTA and CDR2 FQGTGA. As DNA, the CDR3 is TGTGCCAGCAGCTTAGGGGCCAGGGAGGGTCAGCCCCAGCATTTT. It translates to CASSLGAREGQPQHF.

The V gene is TRBV28, the J gene TRBJ2-7; D could derive from TRBD1 or TRBD2 (5 bases each). Germline V gives CDR1 MDHEN, CDR2 SYDVKM. The CDR3 runs to 15 residues. The V and J ends lost 2 bases and 0 bases respectively, with 11 bases between them. The CDR3, as DNA: TGTGCCAGCAGTTTAAGAGGGGCTGGCTCCTACGAGCAGTACTTC. The encoded protein is CASSLRGAGSYEQYF.

V gene TRBV28 combines with J gene TRBJ2-5; 9 bases match TRBD2. Germline assignment: CDR1 MDHEN and CDR2 SYDVKM. Unmatched junction bases numbered 7, after V lost 10 bases and J lost 4 bases. This CDR3 has 13 residues. Here the CDR3 DNA reads TGTGCCACGCATTTAGCGGGAGTAGAGACCCAGTACTTC. Translated, it gives CATHLAGVETQYF.

CDR3 sequence (DNA): TGTGCCAGCAGTTCCCAAGAGGGTGAGCAGTTCTTC. It specifies CASSSQEGEQFF. The J gene is TRBJ2-1, the V gene TRBV28, with D perhaps matching TRBD2 (5 bases). Trimming pared 4 bases from V and 9 bases from J, leaving 10 bases between. In germline, CDR1 is MDHEN, CDR2 SYDVKM. The CDR3 totals 12 residues.

This clone was counted only a few times. The chain links TRBV28 to TRBJ1-5, with 9 positions matching TRBD1. This CDR3 region has 17 residues. In germline, CDR1 is MDHEN, CDR2 SYDVKM. Trimming at V came to 8 bases and at J to 7 bases, leaving 18 bases not matched to a gene. In nucleotides, the CDR3 is TGTGCCAGCGGAACTACTCAACGGGACAGGGTAGGGCAGCCCCAGCATTTT. It translates to CASGTTQRDRVGQPQHF.

The chain is built from TRBV5-4 and TRBJ2-7; TRBD2 aligns across 7 bases. Germline CDR1 SGHNT, CDR2 YYREEE (reference sequence). The CDR3 spans 14 residues. V dropped 0 bases and J dropped 2; count of bases not matched to a gene: 2. CDR3 amino acids: CASSLASGAYEQYF. The CDR3, as DNA: TGTGCCAGCAGCTTGGCGAGCGGGGCCTACGAGCAGTACTTC.

The rearrangement joins TRBV7-3 to TRBJ2-1; D possibly corresponds to TRBD1 (6 bases). The V end lost 4 bases, the J end lost 4 bases, and 8 bases lay between the germline ends. The length of the CDR3 is 13 residues. In germline, CDR1 is SGHTA, CDR2 FQGTGA. Written as DNA, the CDR3 is TGTGCCAGCAGCTCCGGACAGTACAATGAGCAGTTCTTC. It codes for CASSSGQYNEQFF.

This clone was observed once. This chain connects TRBV7-2 to TRBJ2-1; 7 bases fit TRBD1. The CDR3 totals 15 residues. V lost 3 bases and J lost 0; bases outside the gene matches: 2. Germline V CDR1 and CDR2: SGHTA, FQGNSA. In DNA, the CDR3 is TGTGCCAGCAGCTTTGACAGGGTCTCCTACAATGAGCAGTTCTTC. Protein: CASSFDRVSYNEQFF.

The V and J genes are TRBV27 and TRBJ2-7; D tentatively reads TRBD1 or TRBD2 (5 bases each). Deletions cut 5 bases from V and 3 bases from J, with 14 bases between. Germline V gene data show CDR1 as MNHEY and CDR2 as SMNVEV (reference sequence). The CDR3 is 14 amino acids. CDR3 bases: TGTGCCAGCAGTCCGCCGGGACGCCGCTACGAGCAGTACTTC. It encodes CASSPPGRRYEQYF.

The V and J genes are TRBV27 and TRBJ2-7, with 8 bases fitting TRBD1. The trim removed 6 bases at V and 2 bases at J, leaving 6 bases unmatched. The CDR3 spans 14 residues. Germline loops: CDR1 MNHEY, CDR2 SMNVEV (reference sequence). In nucleotides, the CDR3 is TGTGCCAGCAGCCGGACAGGGTTTCCCTACGAGCAGTACTTC. Translating gives CASSRTGFPYEQYF.

The chain links TRBV18 to TRBJ2-3; D not resolved. Between the trimmed V and J ends, which lost 3 bases and 6 bases, there was a span of 13 bases. Germline values: CDR1 KGHSH, CDR2 LQKENI. CDR3 length: 14 residues. The CDR3 DNA follows: TGTGCCAGCTCACCTCACCGATTATCGGATACGCAGTATTTT. Its translation is CASSPHRLSDTQYF.

This clone was counted between two and nine times. In the same sample, other DNA sequences code for this CDR3. The rearrangement links TRBV25-1 to TRBJ1-1, with D possibly being TRBD1 (5 bases). Trimming took 1 base from V and 11 from J, leaving 11 bases between them. Germline V gene lookup returns CDR1 MGHDK and CDR2 SYGVNS. The CDR3 runs to 12 residues. CDR3 nucleotides: TGTGCCAGCAGTGAATCCCCGGGGACGGCTTTCTTT. Translation gives CASSESPGTAFF.